The 6 T cell receptor beta chains given below trace back to one sample, sequenced in a study of cytomegalovirus exposure and HLA in healthy donors. The study ran its PCR with 60 Vbeta and 13 Jbeta primers. Some clones are missing from TCRdb's copy, which holds only in-frame ones; the method was immunoSEQ multiplex PCR. The top ten clones hold around 0.99% of a sample with some 180,000 clones, 87% of them seen once. What was sequenced was PBMCs. The origin of the receptors is a boy between 2 and 10 years old in good health and CMV-seronegative.

With regard to this clone: At one end, the junction sequence differs from germline, possibly due to a read error. The genes are TRBV7-9 and TRBJ1-6, with 9 bases identical to TRBD1. The CDR3 runs 19 residues. Looked up from germline, CDR1 is SEHNR and CDR2 is FQNEAQ (reference sequence). The CDR3 nucleotides are TGTTCCAGCAGCCCCGTAGGACAGGGGCCGAGCTCCTATAATTCACCCCTCCACTTT. As protein: CSSSPVGQGPSSYNSPLHF.

The CDR3 DNA is TGTGCCAGCAGTGACTTAATAGTCACCGGGGAGCTGTTTTTT. Translated: CASSDLIVTGELFF. The V call is TRBV6-1, the J call TRBJ2-2; D uncertain. Germline CDR1 and CDR2: MNHNS and SASEGT. The CDR3 loop spans 14 amino acids. The germline V and J ends were trimmed by 3 bases and 4 bases, with 9 bases remaining between them.

J is TRBJ2-3 and V is TRBV27; 14 bases agree with TRBD2. V dropped 4 bases and J dropped 0; count of bases not matched to a gene: 6. CDR1 and CDR2 from the germline V gene are MNHEY and SMNVEV (reference sequence). This CDR3 is built from 18 residues. CDR3 sequence: CASSSGTSGGLSTDTQYF. For the CDR3, the DNA is TGTGCCAGCAGTTCCGGGACTAGCGGGGGCCTAAGCACAGATACGCAGTATTTT.

The chain employs TRBV4-2 and TRBJ2-6; D is ambiguous. In germline, CDR1 is LGHNA, CDR2 YNFKEQ. The CDR3 is made up of 14 amino acids. The V gene lost 8 bases and the J gene lost 0 bases, with 8 bases spanning the gap. CDR3 region: CASVHSSGANVLTF. CDR3 in DNA: TGTGCCAGCGTCCACAGCTCTGGGGCCAACGTCCTGACTTTC.

The count of this clone is one. The genes are TRBV15 and TRBJ1-1, with D perhaps matching TRBD1 (5 bases). The germline V gene has CDR1 LNHNV and CDR2 YYDKDF (reference sequence). CDR3 length equals 12 residues. The V gene lost 5 bases and the J gene lost 8 bases, with 12 bases spanning the gap. CDR3 in DNA: TGTGCCACCAGCGGTTGGCAGGGAGAAGCTTTCTTT. This translates into CATSGWQGEAFF.

This chain joins TRBV10-3 and TRBJ2-7; D unclear. The length of the CDR3 is 16 residues. V dropped 0 bases and J dropped 1 base, with 13 bases sitting between them. Per germline, CDR1 ENHRY and CDR2 SYGVKD. CDR3 nucleotide sequence: TGTGCCATCAGTGAGTCGAAGAGGTCGTCATCCTACGAGCAGTACTTC. It codes for CAISESKRSSSYEQYF.